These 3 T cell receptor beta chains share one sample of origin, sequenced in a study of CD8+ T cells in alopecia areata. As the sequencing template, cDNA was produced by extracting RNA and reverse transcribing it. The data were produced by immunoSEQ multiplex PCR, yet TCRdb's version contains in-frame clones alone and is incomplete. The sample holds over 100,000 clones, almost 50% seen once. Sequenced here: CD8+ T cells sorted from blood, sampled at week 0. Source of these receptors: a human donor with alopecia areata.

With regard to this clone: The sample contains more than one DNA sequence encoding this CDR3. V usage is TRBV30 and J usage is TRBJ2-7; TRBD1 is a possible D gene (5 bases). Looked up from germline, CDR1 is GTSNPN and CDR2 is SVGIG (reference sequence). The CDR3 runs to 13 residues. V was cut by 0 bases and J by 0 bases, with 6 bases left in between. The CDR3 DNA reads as TGTGCCTGGAGTGTAGGGGCCTCCTACGAGCAGTACTTC. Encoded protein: CAWSVGASYEQYF.

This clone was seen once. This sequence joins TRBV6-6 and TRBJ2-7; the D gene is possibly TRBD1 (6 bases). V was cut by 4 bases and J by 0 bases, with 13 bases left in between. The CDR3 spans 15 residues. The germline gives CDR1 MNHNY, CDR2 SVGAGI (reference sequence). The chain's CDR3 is CASSWGTDSSYEQYF. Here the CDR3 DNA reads TGTGCCAGCAGTTGGGGGACGGACAGCTCCTACGAGCAGTACTTC.

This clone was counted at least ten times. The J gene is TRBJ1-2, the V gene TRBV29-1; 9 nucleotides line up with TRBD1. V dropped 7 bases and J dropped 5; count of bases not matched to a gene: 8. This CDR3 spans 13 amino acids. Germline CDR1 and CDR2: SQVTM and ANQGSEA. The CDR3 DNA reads TGCAGCGCAGGGACAGGGAGCCTTTATGGCTACACCTTC. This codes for CSAGTGSLYGYTF.